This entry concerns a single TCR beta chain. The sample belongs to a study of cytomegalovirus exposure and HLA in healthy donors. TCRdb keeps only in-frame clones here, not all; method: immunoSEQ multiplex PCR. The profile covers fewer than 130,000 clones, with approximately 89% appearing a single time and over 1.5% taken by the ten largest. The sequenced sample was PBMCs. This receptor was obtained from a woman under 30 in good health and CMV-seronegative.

CDR3 amino acids: CASSTGSRNSPLHF. As DNA, the CDR3 is TGCGCCAGCAGTACCGGGTCGAGGAATTCACCCCTCCACTTT. The V gene is TRBV10-2, the J gene TRBJ1-6; D gene uncertain. The V gene lost 5 bases and the J gene lost 7 bases, with 12 bases spanning the gap. CDR3 length equals 14 residues. Germline V CDR1 and CDR2: WSHSY, SAAADI.